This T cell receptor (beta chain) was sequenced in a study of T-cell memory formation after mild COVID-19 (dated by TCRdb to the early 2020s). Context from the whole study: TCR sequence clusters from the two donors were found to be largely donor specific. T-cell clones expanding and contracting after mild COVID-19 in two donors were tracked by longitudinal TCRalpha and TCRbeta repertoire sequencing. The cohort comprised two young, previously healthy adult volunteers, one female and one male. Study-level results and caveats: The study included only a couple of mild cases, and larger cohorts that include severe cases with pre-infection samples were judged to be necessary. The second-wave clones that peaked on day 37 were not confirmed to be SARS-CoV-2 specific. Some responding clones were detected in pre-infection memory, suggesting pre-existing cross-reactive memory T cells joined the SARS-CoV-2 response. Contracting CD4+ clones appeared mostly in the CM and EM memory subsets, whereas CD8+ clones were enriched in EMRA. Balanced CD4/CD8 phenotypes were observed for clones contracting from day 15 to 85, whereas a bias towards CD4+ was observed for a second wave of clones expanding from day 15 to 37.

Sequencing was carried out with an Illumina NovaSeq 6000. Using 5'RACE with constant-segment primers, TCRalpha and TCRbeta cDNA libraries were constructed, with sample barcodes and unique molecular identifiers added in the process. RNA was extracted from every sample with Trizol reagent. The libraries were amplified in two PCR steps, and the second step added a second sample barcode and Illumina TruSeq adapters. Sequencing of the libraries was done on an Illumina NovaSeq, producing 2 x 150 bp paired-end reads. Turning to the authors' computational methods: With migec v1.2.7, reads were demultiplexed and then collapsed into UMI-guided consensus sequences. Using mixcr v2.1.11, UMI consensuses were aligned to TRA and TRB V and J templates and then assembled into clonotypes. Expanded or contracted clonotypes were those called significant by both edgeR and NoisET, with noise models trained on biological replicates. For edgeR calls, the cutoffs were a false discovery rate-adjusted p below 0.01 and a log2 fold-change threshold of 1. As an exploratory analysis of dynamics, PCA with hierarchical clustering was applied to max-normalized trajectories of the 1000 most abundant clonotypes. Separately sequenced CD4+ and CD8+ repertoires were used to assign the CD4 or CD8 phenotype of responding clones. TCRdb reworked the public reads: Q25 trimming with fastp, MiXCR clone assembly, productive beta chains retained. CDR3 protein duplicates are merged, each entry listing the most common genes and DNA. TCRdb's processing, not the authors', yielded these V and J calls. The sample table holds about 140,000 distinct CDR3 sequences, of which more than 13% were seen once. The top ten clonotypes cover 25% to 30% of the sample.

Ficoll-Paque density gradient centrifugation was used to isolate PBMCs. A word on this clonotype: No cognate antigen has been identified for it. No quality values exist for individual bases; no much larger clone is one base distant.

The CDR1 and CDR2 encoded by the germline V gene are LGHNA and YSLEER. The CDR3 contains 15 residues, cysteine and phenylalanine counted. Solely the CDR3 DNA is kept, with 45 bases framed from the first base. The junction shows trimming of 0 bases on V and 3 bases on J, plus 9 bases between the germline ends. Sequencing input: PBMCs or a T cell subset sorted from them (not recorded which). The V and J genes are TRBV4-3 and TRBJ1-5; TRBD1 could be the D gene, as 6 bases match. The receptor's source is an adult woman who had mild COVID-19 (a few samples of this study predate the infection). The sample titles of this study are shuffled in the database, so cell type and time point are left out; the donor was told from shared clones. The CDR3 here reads CASSQDRGNNQPQHF. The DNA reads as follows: TGCGCCAGCAGCCAAGACAGGGGTAACAATCAGCCCCAGCATTTT.